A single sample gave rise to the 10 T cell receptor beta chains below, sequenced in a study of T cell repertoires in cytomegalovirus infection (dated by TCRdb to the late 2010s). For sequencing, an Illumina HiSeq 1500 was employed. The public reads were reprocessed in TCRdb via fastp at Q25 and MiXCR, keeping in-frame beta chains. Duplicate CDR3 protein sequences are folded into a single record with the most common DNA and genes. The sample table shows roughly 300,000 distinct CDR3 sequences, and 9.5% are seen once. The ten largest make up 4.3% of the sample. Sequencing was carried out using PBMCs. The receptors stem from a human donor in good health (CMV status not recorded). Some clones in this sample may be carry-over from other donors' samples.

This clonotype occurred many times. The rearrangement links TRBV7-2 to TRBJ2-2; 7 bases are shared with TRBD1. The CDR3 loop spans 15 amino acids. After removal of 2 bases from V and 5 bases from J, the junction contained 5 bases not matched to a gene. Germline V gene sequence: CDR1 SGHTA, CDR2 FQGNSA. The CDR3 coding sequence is TGTGCCAGCAGCTTACAACAGGGGAGAACCGGGGAGCTGTTTTTT. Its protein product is CASSLQQGRTGELFF.

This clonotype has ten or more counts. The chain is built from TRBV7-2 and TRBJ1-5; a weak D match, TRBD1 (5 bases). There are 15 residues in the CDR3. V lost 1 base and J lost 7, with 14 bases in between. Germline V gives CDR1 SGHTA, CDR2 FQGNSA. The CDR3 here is CASSLGGSKGQPQHF. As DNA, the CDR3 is TGTGCCAGCAGCTTAGGGGGTTCGAAGGGGCAGCCCCAGCATTTT.

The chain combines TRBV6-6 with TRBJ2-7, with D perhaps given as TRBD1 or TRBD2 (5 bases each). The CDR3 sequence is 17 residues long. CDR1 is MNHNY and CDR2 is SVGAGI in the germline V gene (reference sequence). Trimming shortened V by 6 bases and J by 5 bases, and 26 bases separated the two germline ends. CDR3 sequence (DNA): TGTGCCAGCAGCCCCCGGGGCGGCAACACCCTAATCCACGAGCAGTACTTC. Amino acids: CASSPRGGNTLIHEQYF.

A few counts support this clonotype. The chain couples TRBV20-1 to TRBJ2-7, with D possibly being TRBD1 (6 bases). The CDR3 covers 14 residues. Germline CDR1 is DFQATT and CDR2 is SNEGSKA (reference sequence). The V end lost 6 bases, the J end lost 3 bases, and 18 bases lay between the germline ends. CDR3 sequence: CSAYPRDKRYEQYF. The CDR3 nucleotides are TGCAGTGCCTATCCCCGGGACAAGCGCTACGAGCAGTACTTC.

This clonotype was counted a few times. CDR3 in amino acids: CAWSAQGGLGQPQHF. In DNA form, the CDR3 reads TGTGCCTGGAGTGCCCAGGGAGGGCTGGGGCAGCCCCAGCATTTT. V usage is TRBV30 and J usage is TRBJ1-5; D possibly corresponds to TRBD1 (5 bases). The ends were cut back, 1 base at V and 7 bases at J, with 17 bases in the middle. Germline V gives CDR1 GTSNPN, CDR2 SVGIG (reference sequence). The CDR3 has 15 residues. The full variable domain, completed using reference TRBV30 and TRBJ1-5, is SQTIHQWPATLVQPVGSPLSLECTVEGTSNPNLYWYRQAAGRGLQLLFYSVGIGQISSEVPQNLSASRPQDRQFILSSKKLLLSDSGFYLCAWSAQGGLGQPQHFGDGTRLSIL.

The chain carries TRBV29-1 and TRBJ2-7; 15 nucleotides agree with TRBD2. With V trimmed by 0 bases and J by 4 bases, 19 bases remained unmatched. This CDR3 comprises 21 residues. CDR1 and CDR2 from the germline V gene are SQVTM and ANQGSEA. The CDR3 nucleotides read TGCAGCGTTGAAGATTGGGGGGGGACCGGACTAGCGGGAGGGCCAACATACGAGCAGTACTTC. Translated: CSVEDWGGTGLAGGPTYEQYF.

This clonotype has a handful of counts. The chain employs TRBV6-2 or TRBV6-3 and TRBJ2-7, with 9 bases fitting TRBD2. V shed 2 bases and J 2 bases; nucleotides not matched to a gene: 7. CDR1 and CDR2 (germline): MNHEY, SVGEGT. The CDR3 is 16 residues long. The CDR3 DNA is TGTGCCAGCAGTTACCCTCAGCGGGGGGTGACCTACGAGCAGTACTTC. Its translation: CASSYPQRGVTYEQYF.

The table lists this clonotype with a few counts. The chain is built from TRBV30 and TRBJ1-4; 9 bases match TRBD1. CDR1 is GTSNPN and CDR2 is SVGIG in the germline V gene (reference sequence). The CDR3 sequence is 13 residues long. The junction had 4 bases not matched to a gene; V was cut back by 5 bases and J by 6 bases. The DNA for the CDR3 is TGTGCCTGGCGGACAGGGGAGTATGAAAAACTGTTTTTT. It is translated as CAWRTGEYEKLFF.

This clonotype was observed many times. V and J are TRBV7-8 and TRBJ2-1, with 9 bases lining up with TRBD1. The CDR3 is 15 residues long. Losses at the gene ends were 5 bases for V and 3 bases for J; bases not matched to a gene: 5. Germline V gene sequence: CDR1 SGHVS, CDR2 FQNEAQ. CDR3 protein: CASSRHRGLYNEQFF. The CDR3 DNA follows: TGTGCCAGCAGCCGACACAGGGGGCTCTACAATGAGCAGTTCTTC.

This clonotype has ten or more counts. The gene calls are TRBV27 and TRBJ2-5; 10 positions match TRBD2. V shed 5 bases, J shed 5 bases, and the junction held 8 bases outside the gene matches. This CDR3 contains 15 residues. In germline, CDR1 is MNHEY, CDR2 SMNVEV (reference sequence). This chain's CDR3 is CASSRSGGASETQYF. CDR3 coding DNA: TGTGCCAGCAGTCGCAGCGGGGGGGCTTCGGAGACCCAGTACTTC.